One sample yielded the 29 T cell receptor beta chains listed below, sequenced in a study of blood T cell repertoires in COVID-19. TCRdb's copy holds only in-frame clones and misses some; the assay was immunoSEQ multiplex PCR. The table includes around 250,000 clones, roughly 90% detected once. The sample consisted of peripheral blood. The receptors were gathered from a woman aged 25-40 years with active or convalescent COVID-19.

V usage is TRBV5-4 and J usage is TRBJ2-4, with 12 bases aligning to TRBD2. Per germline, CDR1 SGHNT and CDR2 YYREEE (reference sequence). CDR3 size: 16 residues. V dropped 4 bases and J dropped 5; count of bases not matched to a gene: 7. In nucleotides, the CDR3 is TGTGCCAGCAGCGAAAGGACTAGCGGGATCGAAAACATTCAGTACTTC. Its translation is CASSERTSGIENIQYF.

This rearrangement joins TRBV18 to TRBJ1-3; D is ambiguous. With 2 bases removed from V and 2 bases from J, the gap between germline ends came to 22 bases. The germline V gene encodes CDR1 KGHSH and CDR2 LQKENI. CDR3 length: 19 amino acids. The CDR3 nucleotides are TGTGCCAGCTCACCAGAGGAGCTTGATGTCTTATTTGCTGGAAACACCATATATTTT. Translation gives CASSPEELDVLFAGNTIYF.

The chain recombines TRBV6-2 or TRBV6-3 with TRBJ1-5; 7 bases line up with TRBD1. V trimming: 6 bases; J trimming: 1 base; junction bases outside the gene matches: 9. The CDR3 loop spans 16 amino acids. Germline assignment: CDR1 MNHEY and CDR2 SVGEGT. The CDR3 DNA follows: TGTGCCAGCAGCCCTCGAGGGGGCATAAGCAATCAGCCCCAGCATTTT. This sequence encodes CASSPRGGISNQPQHF.

The CDR3 sequence is CASSSGQGATGNTIYF. CDR3 bases: TGTGCCAGCAGCTCAGGACAGGGGGCGACTGGAAACACCATATATTTT. The chain carries TRBV9 and TRBJ1-3, with TRBD1 matching over 11 bases. The CDR3 runs to 16 residues. The J segment lost 2 bases and the V segment lost 4 bases, leaving 5 bases of the junction unmatched. Germline V gene data show CDR1 as SGDLS and CDR2 as YYNGEE.

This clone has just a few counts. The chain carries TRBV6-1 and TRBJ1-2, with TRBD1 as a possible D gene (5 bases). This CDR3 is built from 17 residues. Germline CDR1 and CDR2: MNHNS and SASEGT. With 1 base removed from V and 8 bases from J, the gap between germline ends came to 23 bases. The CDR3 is CASSEVEGAGGDRGYTF. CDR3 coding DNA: TGTGCCAGCAGTGAAGTTGAAGGGGCTGGTGGTGATCGAGGCTACACCTTC.

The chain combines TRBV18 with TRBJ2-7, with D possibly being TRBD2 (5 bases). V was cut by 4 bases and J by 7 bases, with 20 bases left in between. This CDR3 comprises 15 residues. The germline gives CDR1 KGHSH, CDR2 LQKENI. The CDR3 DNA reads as TGTGCCAGCTCACAAACCGACACGGGGTTAGAGGAGCAGTACTTC. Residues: CASSQTDTGLEEQYF.

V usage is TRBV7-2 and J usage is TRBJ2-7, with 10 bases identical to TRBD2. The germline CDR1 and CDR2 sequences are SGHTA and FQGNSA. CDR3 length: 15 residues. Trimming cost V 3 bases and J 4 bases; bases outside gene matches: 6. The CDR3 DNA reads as TGTGCCAGCAGCTTTAGCGGGGGGCCCCAATACGAGCAGTACTTC. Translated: CASSFSGGPQYEQYF.

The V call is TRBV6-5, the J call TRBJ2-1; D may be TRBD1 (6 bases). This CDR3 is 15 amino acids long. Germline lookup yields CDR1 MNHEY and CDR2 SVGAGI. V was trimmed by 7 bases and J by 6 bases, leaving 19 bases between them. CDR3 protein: CASNPQKGVSNEQFF. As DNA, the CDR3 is TGTGCCAGCAATCCGCAGAAGGGGGTCTCCAATGAGCAGTTCTTC.

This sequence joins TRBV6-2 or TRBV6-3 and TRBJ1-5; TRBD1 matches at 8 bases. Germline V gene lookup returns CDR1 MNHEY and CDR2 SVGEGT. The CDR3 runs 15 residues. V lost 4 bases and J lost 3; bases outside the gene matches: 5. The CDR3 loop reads CASSFGTGYNQPQHF. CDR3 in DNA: TGTGCCAGCAGTTTCGGGACAGGCTACAATCAGCCCCAGCATTTT.

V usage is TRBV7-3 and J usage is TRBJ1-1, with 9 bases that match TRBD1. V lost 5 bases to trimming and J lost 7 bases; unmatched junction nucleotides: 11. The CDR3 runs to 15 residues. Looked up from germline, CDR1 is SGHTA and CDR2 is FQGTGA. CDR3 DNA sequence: TGTGCCAGCAGCCCCCAGACAGGGGGGGTAGGTGAAGCTTTCTTT. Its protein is CASSPQTGGVGEAFF.

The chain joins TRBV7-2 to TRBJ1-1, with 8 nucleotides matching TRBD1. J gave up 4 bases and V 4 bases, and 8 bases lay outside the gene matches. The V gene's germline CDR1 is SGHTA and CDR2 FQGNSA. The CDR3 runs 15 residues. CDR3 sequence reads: CASSSQGALGTEAFF. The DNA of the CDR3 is TGTGCCAGCAGCTCGCAGGGGGCGTTGGGCACTGAAGCTTTCTTT. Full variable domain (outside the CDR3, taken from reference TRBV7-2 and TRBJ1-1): GAGVSQSPSNKVTEKGKDVELRCDPISGHTALYWYRQSLGQGLEFLIYFQGNSAPDKSGLPSDRFSAERTGGSVSTLTIQRTQQEDSAVYLCASSSQGALGTEAFFGQGTRLTVV.

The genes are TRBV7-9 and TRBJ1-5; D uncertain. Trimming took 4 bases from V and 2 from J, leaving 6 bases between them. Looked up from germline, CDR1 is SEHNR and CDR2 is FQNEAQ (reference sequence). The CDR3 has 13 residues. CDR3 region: CASSSEGNQPQHF. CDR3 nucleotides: TGTGCCAGCAGCTCAGAAGGCAATCAGCCCCAGCATTTT.

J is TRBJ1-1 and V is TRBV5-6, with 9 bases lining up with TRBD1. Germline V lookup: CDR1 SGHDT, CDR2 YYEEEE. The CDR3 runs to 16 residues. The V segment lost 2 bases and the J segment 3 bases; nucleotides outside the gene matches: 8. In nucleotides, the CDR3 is TGTGCCAGCAGCTTTGAACAGGGGGCTCTGTACACTGAAGCTTTCTTT. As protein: CASSFEQGALYTEAFF.

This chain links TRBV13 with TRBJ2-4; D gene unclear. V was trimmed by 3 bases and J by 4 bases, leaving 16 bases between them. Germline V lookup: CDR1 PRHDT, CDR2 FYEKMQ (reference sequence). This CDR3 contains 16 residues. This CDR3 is CASSFHPGSPKNIQYF. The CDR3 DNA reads TGTGCCAGCAGCTTTCACCCCGGTTCCCCGAAAAACATTCAGTACTTC.

Written as DNA, the CDR3 is TGTGCCAGCAGCCACATCTGGAACACTGAAGCTTTCTTT. Protein product: CASSHIWNTEAFF. The genes are TRBV7-2 and TRBJ1-1; D remains unclear. With 5 bases removed from V and 1 base from J, the gap between germline ends came to 8 bases. CDR3 length equals 13 residues. Germline-derived CDR1 and CDR2 are SGHTA and FQGNSA. The full variable domain, its missing parts supplied by reference TRBV7-2 and TRBJ1-1, is GAGVSQSPSNKVTEKGKDVELRCDPISGHTALYWYRQSLGQGLEFLIYFQGNSAPDKSGLPSDRFSAERTGGSVSTLTIQRTQQEDSAVYLCASSHIWNTEAFFGQGTRLTVV.

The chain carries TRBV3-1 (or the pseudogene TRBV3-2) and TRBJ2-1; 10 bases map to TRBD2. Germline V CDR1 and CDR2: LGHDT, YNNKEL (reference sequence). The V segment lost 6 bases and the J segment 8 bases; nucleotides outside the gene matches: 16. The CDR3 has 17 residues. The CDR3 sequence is CASSQWDLAGGIHEQFF. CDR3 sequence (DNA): TGTGCCAGCAGTCAGTGGGATTTAGCGGGGGGAATCCATGAGCAGTTCTTC.

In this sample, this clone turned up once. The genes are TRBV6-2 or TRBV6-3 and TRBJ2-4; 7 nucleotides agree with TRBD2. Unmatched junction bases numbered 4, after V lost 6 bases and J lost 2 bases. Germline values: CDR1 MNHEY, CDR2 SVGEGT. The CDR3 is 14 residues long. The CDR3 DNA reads TGTGCCAGCAGCGCCGGGACTACCAAAAACATTCAGTACTTC. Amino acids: CASSAGTTKNIQYF.

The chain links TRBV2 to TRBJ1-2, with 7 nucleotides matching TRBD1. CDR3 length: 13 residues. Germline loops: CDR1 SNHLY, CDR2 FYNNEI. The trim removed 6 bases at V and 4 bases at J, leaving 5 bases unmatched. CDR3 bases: TGTGCCAGCAGGGGGGACAGCTCCTATGGCTACACCTTC. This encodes CASRGDSSYGYTF.

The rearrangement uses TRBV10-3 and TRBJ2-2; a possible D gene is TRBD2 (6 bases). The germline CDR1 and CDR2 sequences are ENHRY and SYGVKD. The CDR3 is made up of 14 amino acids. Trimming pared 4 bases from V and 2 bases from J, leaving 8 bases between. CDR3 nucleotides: TGTGCCATCAGTGGCGGGGTTAACACCGGGGAGCTGTTTTTT. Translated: CAISGGVNTGELFF.

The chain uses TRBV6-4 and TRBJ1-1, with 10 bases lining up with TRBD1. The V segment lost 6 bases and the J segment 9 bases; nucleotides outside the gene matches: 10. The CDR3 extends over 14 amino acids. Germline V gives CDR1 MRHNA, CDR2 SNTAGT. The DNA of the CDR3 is TGTGCCAGCAGAGTGGAGGGGGGACAGGGGAAAGCTTTCTTT. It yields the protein CASRVEGGQGKAFF.

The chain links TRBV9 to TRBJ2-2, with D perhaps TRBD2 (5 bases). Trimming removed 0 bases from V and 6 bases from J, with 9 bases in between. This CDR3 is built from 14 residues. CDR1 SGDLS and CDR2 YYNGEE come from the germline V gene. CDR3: CASSVAIGAGELFF. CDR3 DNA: TGTGCCAGCAGCGTAGCAATCGGGGCCGGGGAGCTGTTTTTT.

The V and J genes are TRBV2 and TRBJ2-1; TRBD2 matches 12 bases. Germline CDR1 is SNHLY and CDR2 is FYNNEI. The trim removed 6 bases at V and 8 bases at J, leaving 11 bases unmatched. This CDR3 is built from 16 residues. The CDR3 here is CASSPGTSGPRDEQFF. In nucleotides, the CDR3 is TGTGCCAGCAGCCCAGGGACTAGCGGGCCAAGGGATGAGCAGTTCTTC.

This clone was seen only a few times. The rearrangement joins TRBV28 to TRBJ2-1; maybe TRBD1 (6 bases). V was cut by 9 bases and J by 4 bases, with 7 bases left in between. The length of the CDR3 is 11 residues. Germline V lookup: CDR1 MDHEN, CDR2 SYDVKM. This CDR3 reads CASRGYNEQFF. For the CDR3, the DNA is TGTGCCAGTAGGGGGTACAATGAGCAGTTCTTC.

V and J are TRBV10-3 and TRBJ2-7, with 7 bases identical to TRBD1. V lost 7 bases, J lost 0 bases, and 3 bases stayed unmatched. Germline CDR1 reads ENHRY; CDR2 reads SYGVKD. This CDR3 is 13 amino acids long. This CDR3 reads CAITRDSSYEQYF. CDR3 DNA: TGTGCCATCACCCGGGACAGCTCCTACGAGCAGTACTTC.

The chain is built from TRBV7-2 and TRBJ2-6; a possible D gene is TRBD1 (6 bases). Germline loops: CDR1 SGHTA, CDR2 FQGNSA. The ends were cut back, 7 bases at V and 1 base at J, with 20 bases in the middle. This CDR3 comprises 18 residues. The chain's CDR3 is CASTGVPYRVSGANVLTF. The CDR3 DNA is TGTGCCAGCACCGGAGTCCCCTACAGGGTTTCTGGGGCCAACGTCCTGACTTTC.

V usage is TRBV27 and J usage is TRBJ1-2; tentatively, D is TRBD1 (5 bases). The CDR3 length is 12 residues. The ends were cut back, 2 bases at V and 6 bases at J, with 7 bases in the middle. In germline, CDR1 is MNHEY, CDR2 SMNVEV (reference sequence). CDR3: CASSLGGNGYTF. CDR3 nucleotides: TGTGCCAGCAGTTTAGGGGGGAATGGCTACACCTTC.

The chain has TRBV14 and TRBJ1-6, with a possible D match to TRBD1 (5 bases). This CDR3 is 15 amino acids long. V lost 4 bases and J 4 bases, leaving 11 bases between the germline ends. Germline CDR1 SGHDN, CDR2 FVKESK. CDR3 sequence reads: CASSRGLIYNSPLHF. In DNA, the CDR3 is TGTGCCAGCAGCCGGGGCCTTATTTATAATTCACCCCTCCACTTT. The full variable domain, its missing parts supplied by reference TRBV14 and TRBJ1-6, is EAGVTQFPSHSVIEKGQTVTLRCDPISGHDNLYWYRRVMGKEIKFLLHFVKESKQDESGMPNNRFLAERTGGTYSTLKVQPAELEDSGVYFCASSRGLIYNSPLHFGNGTRLTVT.

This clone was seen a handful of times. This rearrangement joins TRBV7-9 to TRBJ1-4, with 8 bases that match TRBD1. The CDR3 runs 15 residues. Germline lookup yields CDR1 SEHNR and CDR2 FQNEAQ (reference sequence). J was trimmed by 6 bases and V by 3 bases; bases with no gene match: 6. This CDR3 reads CASSFSGGGDEKLFF. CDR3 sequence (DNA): TGTGCCAGCAGCTTCTCAGGGGGCGGTGATGAAAAACTGTTTTTT.

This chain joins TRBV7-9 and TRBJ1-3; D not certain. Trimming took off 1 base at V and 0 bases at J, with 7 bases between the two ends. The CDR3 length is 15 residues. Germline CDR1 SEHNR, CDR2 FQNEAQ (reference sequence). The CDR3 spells CASSLGSGSGNTIYF. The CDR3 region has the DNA TGTGCCAGCAGCTTAGGGTCGGGCTCTGGAAACACCATATATTTT.